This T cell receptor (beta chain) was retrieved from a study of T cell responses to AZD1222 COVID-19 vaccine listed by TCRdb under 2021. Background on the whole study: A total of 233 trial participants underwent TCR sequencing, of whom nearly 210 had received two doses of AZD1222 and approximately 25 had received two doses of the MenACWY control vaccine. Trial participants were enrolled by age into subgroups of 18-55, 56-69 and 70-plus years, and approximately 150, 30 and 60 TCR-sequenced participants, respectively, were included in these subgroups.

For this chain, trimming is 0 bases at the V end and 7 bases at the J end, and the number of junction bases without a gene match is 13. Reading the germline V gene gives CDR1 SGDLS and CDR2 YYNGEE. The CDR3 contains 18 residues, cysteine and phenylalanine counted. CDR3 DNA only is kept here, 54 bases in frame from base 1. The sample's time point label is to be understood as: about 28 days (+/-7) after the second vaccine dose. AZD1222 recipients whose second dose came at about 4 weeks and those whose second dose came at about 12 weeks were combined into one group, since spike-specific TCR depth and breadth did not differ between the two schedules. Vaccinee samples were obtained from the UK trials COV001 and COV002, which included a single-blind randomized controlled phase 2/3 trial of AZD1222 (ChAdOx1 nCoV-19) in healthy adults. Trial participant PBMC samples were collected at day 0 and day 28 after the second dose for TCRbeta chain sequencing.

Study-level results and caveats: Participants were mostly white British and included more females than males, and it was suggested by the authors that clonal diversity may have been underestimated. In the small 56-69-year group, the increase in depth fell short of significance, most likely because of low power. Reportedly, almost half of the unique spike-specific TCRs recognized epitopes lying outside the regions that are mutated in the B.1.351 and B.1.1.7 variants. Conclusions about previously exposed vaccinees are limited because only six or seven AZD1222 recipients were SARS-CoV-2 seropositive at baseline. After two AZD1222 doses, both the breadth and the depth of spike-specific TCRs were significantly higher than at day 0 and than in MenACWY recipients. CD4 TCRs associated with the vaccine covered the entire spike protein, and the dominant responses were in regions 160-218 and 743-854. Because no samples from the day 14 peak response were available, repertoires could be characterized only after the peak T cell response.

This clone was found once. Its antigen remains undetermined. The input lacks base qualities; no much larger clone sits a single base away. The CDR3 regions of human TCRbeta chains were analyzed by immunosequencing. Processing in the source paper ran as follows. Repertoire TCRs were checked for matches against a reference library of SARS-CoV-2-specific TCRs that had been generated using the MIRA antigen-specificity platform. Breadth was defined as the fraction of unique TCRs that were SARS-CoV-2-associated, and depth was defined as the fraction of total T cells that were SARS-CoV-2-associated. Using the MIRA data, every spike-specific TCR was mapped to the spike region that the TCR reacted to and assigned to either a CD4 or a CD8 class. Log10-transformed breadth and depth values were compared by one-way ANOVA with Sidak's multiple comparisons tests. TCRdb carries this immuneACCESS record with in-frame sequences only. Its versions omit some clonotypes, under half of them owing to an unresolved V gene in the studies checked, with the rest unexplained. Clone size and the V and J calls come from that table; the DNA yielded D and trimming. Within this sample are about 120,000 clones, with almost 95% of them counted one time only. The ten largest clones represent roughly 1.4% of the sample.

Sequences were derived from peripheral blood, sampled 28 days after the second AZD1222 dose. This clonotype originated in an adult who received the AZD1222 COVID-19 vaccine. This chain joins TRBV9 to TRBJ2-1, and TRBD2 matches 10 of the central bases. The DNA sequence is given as TGTGCCAGCAGCGTAGCTACTGGGGCTAGCGGGAGTATGAATGAGCAGTTCTTC. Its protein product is CASSVATGASGSMNEQFF.